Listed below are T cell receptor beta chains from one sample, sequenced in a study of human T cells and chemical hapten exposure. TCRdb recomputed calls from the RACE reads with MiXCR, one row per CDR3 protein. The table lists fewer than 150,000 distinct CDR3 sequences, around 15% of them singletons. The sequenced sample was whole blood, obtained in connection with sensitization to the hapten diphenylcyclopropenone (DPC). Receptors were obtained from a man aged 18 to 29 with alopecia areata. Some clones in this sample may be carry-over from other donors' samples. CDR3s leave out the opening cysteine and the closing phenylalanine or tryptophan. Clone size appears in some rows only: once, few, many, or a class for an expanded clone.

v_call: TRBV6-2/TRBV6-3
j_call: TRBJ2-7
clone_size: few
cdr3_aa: ASSYSGQGSYEQY

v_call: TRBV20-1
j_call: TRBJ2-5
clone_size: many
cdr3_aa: SASTSGGSQETQY

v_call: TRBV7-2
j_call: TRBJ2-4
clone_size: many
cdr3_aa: ASSLGTSGRRAKNIQY

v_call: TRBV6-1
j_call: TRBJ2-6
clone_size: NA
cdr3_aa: ASTYSSGANVLT

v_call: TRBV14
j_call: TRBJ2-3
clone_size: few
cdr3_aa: ASSQEAGYTDTQY

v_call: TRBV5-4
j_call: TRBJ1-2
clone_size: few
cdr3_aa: ASSQTERSGYT

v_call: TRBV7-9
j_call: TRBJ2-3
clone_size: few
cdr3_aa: ASSRTVGGSGVDTQY

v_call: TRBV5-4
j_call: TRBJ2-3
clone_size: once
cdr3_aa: ASTTPGVPMDTQY

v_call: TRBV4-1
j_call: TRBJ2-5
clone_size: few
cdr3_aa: ASSQNSAGWETQY

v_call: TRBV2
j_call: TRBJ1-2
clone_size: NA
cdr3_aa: ASSEGTANYGYT